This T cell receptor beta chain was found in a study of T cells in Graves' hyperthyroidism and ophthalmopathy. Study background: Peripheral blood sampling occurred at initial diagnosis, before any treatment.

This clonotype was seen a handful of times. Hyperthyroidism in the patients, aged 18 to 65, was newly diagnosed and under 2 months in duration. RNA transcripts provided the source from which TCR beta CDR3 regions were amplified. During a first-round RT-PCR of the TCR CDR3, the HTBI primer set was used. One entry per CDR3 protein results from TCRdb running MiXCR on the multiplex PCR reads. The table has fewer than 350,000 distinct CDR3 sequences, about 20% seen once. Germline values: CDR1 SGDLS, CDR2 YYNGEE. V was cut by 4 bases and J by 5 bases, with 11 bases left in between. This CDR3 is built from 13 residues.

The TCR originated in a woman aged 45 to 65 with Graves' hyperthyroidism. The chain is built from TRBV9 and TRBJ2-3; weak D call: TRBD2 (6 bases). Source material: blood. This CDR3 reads CASSSWGGDTQYF. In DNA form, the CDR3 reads TGTGCCAGCAGCTCCTGGGGAGGAGATACGCAGTATTTT.